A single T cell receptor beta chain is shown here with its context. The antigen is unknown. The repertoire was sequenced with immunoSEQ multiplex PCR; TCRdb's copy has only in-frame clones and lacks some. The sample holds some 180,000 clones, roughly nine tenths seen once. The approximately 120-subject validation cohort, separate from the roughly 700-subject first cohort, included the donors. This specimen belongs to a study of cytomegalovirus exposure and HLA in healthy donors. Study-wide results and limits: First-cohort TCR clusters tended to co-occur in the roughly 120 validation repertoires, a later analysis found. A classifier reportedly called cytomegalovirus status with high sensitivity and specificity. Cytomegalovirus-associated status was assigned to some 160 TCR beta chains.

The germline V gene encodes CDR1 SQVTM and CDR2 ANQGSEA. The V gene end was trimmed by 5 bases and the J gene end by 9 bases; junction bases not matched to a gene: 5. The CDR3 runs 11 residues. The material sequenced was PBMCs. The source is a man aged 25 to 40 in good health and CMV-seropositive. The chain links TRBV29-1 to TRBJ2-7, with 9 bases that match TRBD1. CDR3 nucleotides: TGCAGCGTTTCGACAGGGGGTGGGCAGTACTTC. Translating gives CSVSTGGGQYF.